This T cell receptor (beta chain) derives from a study of control samples from healthy donors and cancer patients. TCRdb's table, derived via immunoSEQ multiplex PCR, lists solely in-frame clones and lacks some. Counted here are 110,000 or so clones, 83% occurring once; the ten biggest clones make up approximately 13%. This clone was observed a handful of times. Germline V gene sequence: CDR1 MNHEY, CDR2 SVGEGT. This CDR3 is built from 14 residues. Trimming removed 3 bases at V and 3 bases at J, with 11 bases between. Sequences were obtained from blood. The rearrangement links TRBV6-2 or TRBV6-3 to TRBJ1-2; the D gene is possibly TRBD1 (5 bases). The receptor was isolated from a woman aged 45-60 years in good health. The CDR3 reads CASSYRGADYGYTF. CDR3 DNA sequence: TGTGCCAGCAGTTATAGGGGCGCGGACTATGGCTACACCTTC.